This is a list of T cell receptor beta chains from one sample in a study of cytomegalovirus exposure and HLA in healthy donors. Libraries were prepared by immunoSEQ multiplex PCR; TCRdb keeps only in-frame clonotypes and omits some of them. The profile shows some 140,000 clones, approximately 69% of them singletons. Sequenced material: PBMCs. Source of these receptors: a man aged 30 to 39 in good health and CMV-seronegative. The CDR3 runs from the conserved cysteine through the conserved F or W. D genes are given only for firm matches. The listing skips clone size in some rows; elsewhere it reads once, few, many or a size class.

CDR3 protein,CDR3 DNA,J gene,V gene,clone size,CDR3 length,D gene
CASSFIDRGLKTQYF,TGTGCCAGCAGCTTTATCGACAGGGGATTGAAGACCCAGTACTTC,TRBJ2-5,TRBV5-6,-,15,TRBD1
CASSLSGFRVASYEQYF,TGTGCCAGCAGCCTAAGTGGGTTCCGGGTCGCGTCCTACGAGCAGTACTTC,TRBJ2-7,TRBV14,-,17,-
CASTRGSTYEQYF,TGTGCCAGCACGCGAGGGTCTACCTACGAGCAGTACTTC,TRBJ2-7,TRBV27,-,13,-
CASSLEGAGLQPQHF,TGTGCCAGCAGCTTAGAAGGGGCAGGGCTACAGCCCCAGCATTTT,TRBJ1-5,TRBV7-8,-,15,-
CAISESHRVTEAFF,TGTGCCATCAGTGAGTCGCACAGGGTGACTGAAGCTTTCTTT,TRBJ1-1,TRBV10-3,few,14,-
CASSLVAGGLTDTQYF,TGTGCCAGCAGCTTGGTTGCGGGGGGGCTCACAGATACGCAGTATTTT,TRBJ2-3,TRBV5-6,-,16,TRBD2
CASSPGQGAYEQYF,TGTGCCAGCAGTCCGGGACAGGGGGCTTACGAGCAGTACTTC,TRBJ2-7,TRBV7-3,-,14,TRBD1
CSCKAGQGEAFF,TGTTCCTGCAAAGCGGGACAGGGTGAAGCTTTCTTT,TRBJ1-1,TRBV7-9,-,12,TRBD1
CASSLGHLQEKETQYF,TGTGCCAGCAGCTTAGGACACCTTCAGGAAAAAGAGACCCAGTACTTC,TRBJ2-5,TRBV7-9,-,16,-
CASSLEHTDTQYF,TGTGCCAGCAGCTTAGAGCACACAGATACGCAGTATTTT,TRBJ2-3,TRBV7-9,-,13,-
CASSLGQRTYGYTF,TGTGCCAGCTCACTGGGACAGCGAACCTATGGCTACACCTTC,TRBJ1-2,TRBV18,-,14,TRBD1
CASSACEQYF,TGTGCCAGCAGTGCTTGTGAGCAGTACTTC,TRBJ2-7,TRBV25-1,-,10,-
CASSFRRGSSQPQHF,TGTGCCAGCAGCTTTAGGAGGGGATCGAGCCAGCCCCAGCATTTT,TRBJ1-5,TRBV7-3,-,15,-
CASSQEGQGTSPLHF,TGTGCCAGCAGTCAAGAGGGACAGGGTACTTCACCCCTCCACTTT,TRBJ1-6,TRBV7-2,once,15,TRBD1
CASSLGQGIEQFF,TGTGCCAGCAGTCTCGGCCAGGGGATTGAGCAGTTCTTC,TRBJ2-1,TRBV28,-,13,-
CASSALVGKLFF,TGTGCCAGTAGCGCCTTAGTCGGGAAACTGTTTTTT,TRBJ1-4,TRBV19,few,12,-
CASSLRRGGSPLHF,TGCGCCAGCAGCCTACGGAGGGGGGGTTCACCCCTCCACTTT,TRBJ1-6,TRBV4-1,few,14,-
CASSATGLGTGELFF,TGTGCCAGTAGTGCGACAGGGCTGGGGACCGGGGAGCTGTTTTTT,TRBJ2-2,TRBV19,-,15,TRBD1
CASNLQGADGYTF,TGTGCCAGCAACCTGCAGGGGGCAGATGGCTACACCTTC,TRBJ1-2,TRBV5-4,-,13,TRBD1
CAMGLATDTQYF,TGTGCCATGGGACTAGCCACAGATACGCAGTATTTT,TRBJ2-3,TRBV10-3,-,12,TRBD2
CAISDYSGARGEQYF,TGTGCCATCAGTGACTACAGCGGGGCTAGGGGCGAGCAGTACTTC,TRBJ2-7,TRBV10-3,-,15,TRBD2
CASSLAGQGATNEKLFF,TGCGCCAGCAGCTTGGCCGGACAGGGGGCTACTAATGAAAAACTGTTTTTT,TRBJ1-4,TRBV5-1,-,17,TRBD1
CASSVGSGGAGNEQFF,TGTGCCAGCAGCGTAGGGAGCGGGGGGGCGGGCAATGAGCAGTTCTTC,TRBJ2-1,TRBV9,-,16,TRBD2
CASSSRATGSEQYF,TGTGCCAGCAGCTCGAGGGCCACAGGGTCCGAGCAGTACTTC,TRBJ2-7,TRBV5-4,-,14,-
CASSEATGLGVGEQFF,TGTGCCAGCAGTGAAGCAACAGGACTAGGGGTTGGCGAGCAGTTCTTC,TRBJ2-1,TRBV6-1,-,16,TRBD2
CASSLTSVWGGELFF,TGTGCCAGCAGTCTTACTAGCGTCTGGGGCGGGGAGCTGTTTTTT,TRBJ2-2,TRBV28,few,15,TRBD2
CASGTGAGYPF,TGTGCCAGTGGTACAGGGGCCGGCTACCCCTTC,TRBJ1-2,TRBV2,-,11,TRBD1
CATSRDRAGGGNEQFF,TGTGCCACCAGCAGAGATCGGGCCGGGGGGGGCAATGAGCAGTTCTTC,TRBJ2-1,TRBV15,-,16,TRBD2
CASSFGSGGLPSYEQYF,TGTGCCAGCAGCTTTGGTAGCGGGGGCCTTCCCTCCTACGAGCAGTACTTC,TRBJ2-7,TRBV7-2,-,17,TRBD2
CASSQERGRGTEAFF,TGTGCCAGCAGCCAAGAGAGGGGCAGGGGCACTGAAGCTTTCTTT,TRBJ1-1,TRBV4-2,many,15,-
CAISGVLSLTGELFF,TGTGCCATCAGTGGCGTGCTATCTCTGACCGGGGAGCTGTTTTTT,TRBJ2-2,TRBV10-3,-,15,-
CASSTGAEAFF,TGTGCCAGTAGTACGGGGGCTGAAGCTTTCTTT,TRBJ1-1,TRBV19,-,11,-
CASSRTSGETQETQYF,TGTGCCAGCAGCCGGACTAGCGGGGAAACGCAAGAGACCCAGTACTTC,TRBJ2-5,TRBV7-2,-,16,TRBD2
CASTHPTGQGMNTEAFF,TGTGCCAGCACCCACCCCACGGGGCAGGGGATGAACACTGAAGCTTTCTTT,TRBJ1-1,TRBV28,-,17,-
CASSLGGSTSRQYF,TGTGCCAGCAGCTTGGGCGGCAGCACGAGTAGGCAGTACTTC,TRBJ2-5,TRBV5-4,-,14,-
CASSQDRWATEAFF,TGTGCCAGCAGCCAAGACAGGTGGGCCACTGAAGCTTTCTTT,TRBJ1-1,TRBV7-9,-,14,-
CASSLLTSGGRETQYF,TGTGCCAGCAGCTTGTTGACTAGCGGGGGCCGGGAGACCCAGTACTTC,TRBJ2-5,TRBV7-9,-,16,TRBD2
CASSPYDSNQPQHF,TGTGCCAGCAGCCCCTATGATAGCAATCAGCCCCAGCATTTT,TRBJ1-5,TRBV16,-,14,-
CASTWDREGTEAFF,TGTGCCAGCACTTGGGACAGGGAAGGCACTGAAGCTTTCTTT,TRBJ1-1,TRBV6-1,once,14,TRBD1
CASSVAGGLDEQYF,TGTGCCAGCAGCGTAGCGGGGGGGTTGGACGAGCAGTACTTC,TRBJ2-7,TRBV9,-,14,TRBD2
CASRPGTGGDYGYTF,TGTGCCAGCAGACCCGGGACAGGGGGAGACTATGGCTACACCTTC,TRBJ1-2,TRBV2,once,15,TRBD1
CASRRTSGDNEQFF,TGTGCCAGTAGGCGGACTAGTGGGGACAATGAGCAGTTCTTC,TRBJ2-1,TRBV19,few,14,TRBD2
CSVVTSGGPETQYF,TGCAGCGTTGTTACTAGCGGGGGTCCTGAGACCCAGTACTTC,TRBJ2-5,TRBV29-1,-,14,TRBD2
CAISDRDRGFTEAFF,TGTGCCATCAGTGACCGGGACAGGGGTTTCACTGAAGCTTTCTTT,TRBJ1-1,TRBV10-3,-,15,TRBD1
CASSSHGGPRYGYTF,TGTGCCAGCAGTTCCCACGGGGGACCACGCTATGGCTACACCTTC,TRBJ1-2,TRBV6-5,-,15,-
CASGAGPPYEQYF,TGTGCCAGCGGGGCCGGCCCCCCCTACGAGCAGTACTTC,TRBJ2-7,TRBV27,-,13,-
CATAGDNTEAFF,TGTGCCACCGCCGGAGATAACACTGAAGCTTTCTTT,TRBJ1-1,TRBV19,-,12,-
CASSVAGGETQYF,TGTGCCAGCAGCGTAGCGGGGGGGGAGACCCAGTACTTC,TRBJ2-5,TRBV9,few,13,TRBD2
CASSFGANSYEQYF,TGTGCCAGCAGTTTTGGGGCTAACTCCTACGAGCAGTACTTC,TRBJ2-7,TRBV28,-,14,-
CASIESVNSNQPQHF,TGTGCCAGTATTGAATCAGTGAATAGCAATCAGCCCCAGCATTTT,TRBJ1-5,TRBV19,-,15,-
CASSLRVSGNTIYF,TGTGCCAGTAGTCTCAGGGTATCTGGAAACACCATATATTTT,TRBJ1-3,TRBV19,-,14,-
CASSLGLEDRYTF,TGTGCCAGCAGCTTAGGTCTGGAGGACAGATACACCTTC,TRBJ1-2,TRBV7-9,-,13,-
CATSRDPGATEAFF,TGTGCCACCAGCAGAGATCCAGGGGCCACTGAAGCTTTCTTT,TRBJ1-1,TRBV15,few,14,-